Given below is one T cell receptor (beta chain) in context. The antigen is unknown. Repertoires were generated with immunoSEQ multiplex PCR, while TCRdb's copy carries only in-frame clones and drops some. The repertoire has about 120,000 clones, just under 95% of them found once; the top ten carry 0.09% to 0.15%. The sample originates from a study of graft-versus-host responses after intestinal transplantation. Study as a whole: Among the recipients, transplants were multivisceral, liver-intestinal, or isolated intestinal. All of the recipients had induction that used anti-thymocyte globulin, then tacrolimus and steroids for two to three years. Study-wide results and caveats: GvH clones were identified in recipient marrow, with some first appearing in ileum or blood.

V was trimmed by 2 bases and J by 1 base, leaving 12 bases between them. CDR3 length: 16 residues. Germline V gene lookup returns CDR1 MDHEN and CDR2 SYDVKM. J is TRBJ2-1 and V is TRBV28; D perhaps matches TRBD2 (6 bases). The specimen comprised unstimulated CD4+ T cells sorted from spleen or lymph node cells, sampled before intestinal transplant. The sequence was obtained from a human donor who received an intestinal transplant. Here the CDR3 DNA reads TGTGCCAGCAGTTTAGGTGGGAGGTTGTCCTACAATGAGCAGTTCTTC. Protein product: CASSLGGRLSYNEQFF. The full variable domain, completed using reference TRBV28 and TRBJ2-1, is DVKVTQSSRYLVKRTGEKVFLECVQDMDHENMFWYRQDPGLGLRLIYFSYDVKMKEKGDIPEGYSVSREKKERFSLILESASTNQTSMYLCASSLGGRLSYNEQFFGPGTRLTVL.